The sequence of this T cell receptor (beta chain) was determined in a study of metastatic and nonmetastatic thyroid tumors. In the authors' workflow: Built for papillary thyroid cancer, a distant-metastasis classifier drew on CDR3 differences across clinicopathological groups. TCRdb re-called clones via MiXCR from the PCR reads. The V and J calls shown here were made by TCRdb, not taken from the authors' results. The sample carries approximately 13,000 clones, more than 25% recorded once. Treatment of any kind had been given to no patient before thyroid surgery. This clone was recorded only once. The source of this sequence is a male donor with papillary thyroid cancer or a benign thyroid nodule (not recorded which). Some clones in this sample may be carry-over from other donors' samples. The sample consisted of tumor tissue.

The CDR3 protein is CASSFDTGELFF. The CDR3 coding sequence is TGTGCCAGCAGCTTCGACACCGGGGAGCTGTTTTTT. The rearrangement joins TRBV11-1 to TRBJ2-2; D is ambiguous. V gave up 3 bases and J gave up 3 bases, with 2 bases separating them. Germline values: CDR1 SGHAT, CDR2 FQDESV (reference sequence). This CDR3 region has 12 residues.